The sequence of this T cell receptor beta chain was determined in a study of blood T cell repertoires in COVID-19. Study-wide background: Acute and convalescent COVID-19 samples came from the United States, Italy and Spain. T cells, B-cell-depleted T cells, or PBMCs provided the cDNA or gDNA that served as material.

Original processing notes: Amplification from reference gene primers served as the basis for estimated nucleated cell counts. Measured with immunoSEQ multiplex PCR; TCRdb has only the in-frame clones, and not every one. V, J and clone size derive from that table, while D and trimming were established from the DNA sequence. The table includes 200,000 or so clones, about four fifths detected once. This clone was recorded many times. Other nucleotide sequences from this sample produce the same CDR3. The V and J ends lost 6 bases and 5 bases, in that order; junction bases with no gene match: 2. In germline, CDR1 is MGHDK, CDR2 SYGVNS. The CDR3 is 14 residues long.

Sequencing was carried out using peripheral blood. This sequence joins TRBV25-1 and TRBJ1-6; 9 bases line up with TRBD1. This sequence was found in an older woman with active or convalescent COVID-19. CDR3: CASSWDRDNSPLHF. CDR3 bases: TGTGCCAGCAGCTGGGACAGGGATAATTCACCCCTCCACTTT. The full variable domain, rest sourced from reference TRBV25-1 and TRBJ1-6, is EADIYQTPRYLVIGTGKKITLECSQTMGHDKMYWYQQDPGMELHLIHYSYGVNSTEKGDLSSESTVSRIRTEHFPLTLESARPSHTSQYLCASSWDRDNSPLHFGNGTRLTVT.